Presented here are 14 T cell receptor beta chains from one specimen sequenced in a study of blood T cell repertoires in COVID-19. Assay: immunoSEQ multiplex PCR; the TCRdb copy retains only in-frame clones and omits some. The table lists approximately 260,000 clones, about 85% of them singletons. The specimen sequenced was PBMCs or T cells enriched from blood (not recorded which). These receptor sequences come from a woman aged 50 to 60 who had been exposed to COVID-19.

CDR3: CASSVEQFSGANVLTF. The DNA for the CDR3 is TGTGCCAGCAGCGTAGAACAGTTCTCTGGGGCCAACGTCCTGACTTTC. The chain couples TRBV9 to TRBJ2-6; D is unresolved. V lost 0 bases and J lost 0, with 7 bases in between. The CDR3 consists of 16 residues. Germline lookup yields CDR1 SGDLS and CDR2 YYNGEE.

This clone was counted a single time. The V gene is TRBV12-2, the J gene TRBJ2-7; the table's D gene call, TRBD1, was not cross checked with the DNA. TRBV12-2 is listed as a pseudogene. The CDR3 spans 16 residues. CDR3 loop: CASRLLHQTGVYEQYF. The CDR3 region has the DNA TGTGCAAGTCGCTTACTCCACCAGACAGGGGTCTACGAGCAGTACTTC.

V is TRBV2 and J is TRBJ1-2; the D is unclear. The CDR3 runs to 12 residues. CDR1 SNHLY and CDR2 FYNNEI come from the germline V gene. Trimming pared 2 bases from V and 4 bases from J, leaving 5 bases between. DNA of the CDR3: TGTGCCAGCAGTGAAACAGTCTATGGCTACACCTTC. It is translated as CASSETVYGYTF.

This chain joins TRBV19 and TRBJ1-2; 8 nucleotides align to TRBD1. Trimming cost V 6 bases and J 3 bases; bases outside gene matches: 3. The germline V gene has CDR1 LNHDA and CDR2 SQIVND (reference sequence). This CDR3 comprises 13 residues. In nucleotides, the CDR3 is TGTGCCAGTAGGAAGACAGGGGACTATGGCTACACCTTC. Its translation: CASRKTGDYGYTF.

The DNA of the CDR3 is TGTGCCAGCAGCTCGGGACAACCCTCCGATTCACCCCTCCACTTT. Protein sequence: CASSSGQPSDSPLHF. This chain links TRBV9 with TRBJ1-6; the D gene is possibly TRBD1 (6 bases). Germline V CDR1 and CDR2: SGDLS, YYNGEE. The ends were cut back, 4 bases at V and 8 bases at J, with 16 bases in the middle. The CDR3 covers 15 residues.

The CDR3 bases are TGTGCCAGCAGCTTGCGGGAGACCCAGTACTTC. It specifies CASSLRETQYF. The gene calls are TRBV5-5 and TRBJ2-5; D is unresolved. The V end lost 1 base, the J end lost 5 bases, and 3 bases lay between the germline ends. This CDR3 has 11 residues. CDR1 is SGHKS, CDR2 YYEKEE, per germline (reference sequence).

The chain employs TRBV6-5 and TRBJ1-6; maybe TRBD1 (6 bases). The CDR3 extends over 13 amino acids. CDR1 and CDR2 from the germline V gene are MNHEY and SVGAGI. V was cut by 7 bases and J by 9 bases, with 13 bases left in between. The DNA of the CDR3 is TGTGCCAGCACACTAGGGGGATTTTCACCCCTCCACTTT. Amino acid sequence: CASTLGGFSPLHF.

This clone occurred a few times. V is TRBV6-1 and J is TRBJ1-5; 7 nucleotides align to TRBD1. Per the germline V gene, CDR1 is MNHNS and CDR2 is SASEGT. J was trimmed by 2 bases and V by 0 bases; bases with no gene match: 13. The CDR3 has 19 amino acids. The CDR3, as DNA: TGTGCCAGCAGTGAAGCGCTTCAGGTGACAGGGTACGGCAATCAGCCCCAGCATTTT. Its translation: CASSEALQVTGYGNQPQHF.

This clone was recorded once. The chain recombines TRBV6-5 with TRBJ1-3; a weak D match, TRBD1 (5 bases). The germline gives CDR1 MNHEY, CDR2 SVGAGI. V lost 6 bases and J 4 bases, leaving 13 bases between the germline ends. The CDR3 consists of 14 residues. CDR3 bases: TGTGCCAGCAGGACGGGGGGGGAAGGAAACACCATATATTTT. Its protein is CASRTGGEGNTIYF.

V usage is TRBV9 and J usage is TRBJ2-4; TRBD2 agrees at 15 bases. V shed 4 bases, J shed 1 base, and the junction held 12 bases outside the gene matches. Per germline, CDR1 SGDLS and CDR2 YYNGEE. This CDR3 spans 20 amino acids. The CDR3: CASSPGLAGGLMGAKNIQYF. CDR3 nucleotide sequence: TGTGCCAGCAGCCCCGGACTAGCGGGGGGGCTGATGGGCGCCAAAAACATTCAGTACTTC.

The rearrangement uses TRBV6-5 and TRBJ1-6, with a weak D call TRBD1 (5 bases). V was trimmed by 5 bases and J by 7 bases, leaving 15 bases between them. The V gene's germline CDR1 is MNHEY and CDR2 SVGAGI. This CDR3 comprises 15 residues. The CDR3 loop reads CASSPPGTGNSPLHF. Written as DNA, the CDR3 is TGTGCCAGCAGTCCTCCCGGGACTGGCAATTCACCCCTCCACTTT.

The chain links TRBV5-6 to TRBJ1-2; 7 nucleotides agree with TRBD1. From germline, CDR1 is SGHDT and CDR2 YYEEEE. The CDR3 covers 16 residues. Losses at the gene ends were 2 bases for V and 5 bases for J; bases not matched to a gene: 12. CDR3 in DNA: TGTGCCAGCAGCTTTAGTGAGGACAGGTGGGAGTATGGCTACACCTTC. It codes for CASSFSEDRWEYGYTF.

V and J are TRBV6-2 or TRBV6-3 and TRBJ1-5, with D maybe TRBD1 (6 bases). The CDR3 sequence is 16 residues long. Trimming took 6 bases from V and 0 from J, leaving 15 bases between them. Germline CDR1 is MNHEY and CDR2 is SVGEGT. CDR3: CASSQGYRYSNQPQHF. The CDR3 DNA is TGTGCCAGCAGCCAGGGGTACCGGTATAGCAATCAGCCCCAGCATTTT.

The chain couples TRBV10-3 to TRBJ2-3; tentatively, D is TRBD2 (6 bases). The CDR3 sequence is 14 residues long. Germline V CDR1 and CDR2: ENHRY, SYGVKD. V lost 5 bases and J lost 6, with 15 bases in between. CDR3 region: CAISPSANGDTQYF. The DNA of the CDR3 is TGTGCCATCAGTCCTAGCGCTAACGGGGATACGCAGTATTTT.